Sequencing of this TCR beta chain was carried out in a study of blood T cell repertoires in COVID-19. V was trimmed by 7 bases and J by 5 bases, leaving 20 bases between them. CDR3 size: 15 residues. Germline loops: CDR1 LNHDA, CDR2 SQIVND (reference sequence). Authors' data handling: Amplification of reference gene primers provided the estimated nucleated cell counts. TCRdb keeps only in-frame clones here, not all; method: immunoSEQ multiplex PCR. V, J and clone size are those of that table, while D and trimming were read from the DNA. In the table there are more than 85,000 clones, 75% to 90% of which are singletons.

The sequence was collected from a woman aged 45-60 years with COVID-19, enrolled during active disease. The source material was peripheral blood. V and J are TRBV19 and TRBJ2-5; TRBD2 is a possible D gene (5 bases). The CDR3 spells CASMATSGLPETQYF. The CDR3 region has the DNA TGTGCCAGTATGGCAACCTCCGGACTCCCGGAGACCCAGTACTTC.